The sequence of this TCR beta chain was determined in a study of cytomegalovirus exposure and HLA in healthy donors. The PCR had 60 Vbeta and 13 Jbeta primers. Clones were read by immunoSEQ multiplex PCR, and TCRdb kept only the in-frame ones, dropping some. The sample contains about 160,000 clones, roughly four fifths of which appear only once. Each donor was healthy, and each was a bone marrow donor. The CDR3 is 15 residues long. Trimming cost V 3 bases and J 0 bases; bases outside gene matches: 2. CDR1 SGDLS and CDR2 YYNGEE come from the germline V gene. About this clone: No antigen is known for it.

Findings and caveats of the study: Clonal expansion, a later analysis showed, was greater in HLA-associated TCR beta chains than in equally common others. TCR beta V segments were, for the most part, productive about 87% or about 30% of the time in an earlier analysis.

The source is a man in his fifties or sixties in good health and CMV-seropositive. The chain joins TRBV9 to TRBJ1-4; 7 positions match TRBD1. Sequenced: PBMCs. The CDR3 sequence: CASSATGTTNEKLFF. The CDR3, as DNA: TGTGCCAGCAGCGCGACAGGGACAACTAATGAAAAACTGTTTTTT.